These 20 T cell receptor beta chains were all obtained from the same sample, sequenced in a study of OX40 agonist ivuxolimab in advanced cancers. The repertoire was sequenced with immunoSEQ multiplex PCR; TCRdb's copy has only in-frame clones and lacks some. The sample records about 100,000 clones, about 91% being singletons. The source was CD4+ or CD8+ T cells sorted from blood, collected in a trial of the OX40 agonist ivuxolimab. Receptors originate from an adult with an advanced solid tumor such as melanoma, head and neck, liver or kidney cancer.

V is TRBV25-1 and J is TRBJ1-5; TRBD1 aligns across 7 bases. Germline V gene sequence: CDR1 MGHDK, CDR2 SYGVNS. The CDR3 runs 14 residues. V dropped 3 bases and J dropped 6; count of bases not matched to a gene: 5. The CDR3 nucleotides are TGTGCCAGCAGTGATTCAGGGGGTATTCAGCCCCAGCATTTT. Its translation: CASSDSGGIQPQHF.

The genes are TRBV5-1 and TRBJ2-5; D gene unclear. Germline V gene sequence: CDR1 SGHRS, CDR2 YFSETQ. The CDR3 contains 13 residues. V was clipped by 0 bases and J by 1 base, with 4 bases between them. The CDR3 loop reads CASSLDSQETQYF. In DNA form, the CDR3 reads TGCGCCAGCAGCTTGGACAGCCAAGAGACCCAGTACTTC.

The chain has TRBV29-1 and TRBJ1-1; D possibly corresponds to TRBD1 (5 bases). Germline-derived CDR1 and CDR2 are SQVTM and ANQGSEA. The CDR3 has 13 amino acids. Trimming took off 3 bases at V and 4 bases at J, with 12 bases between the two ends. The CDR3, as DNA: TGCAGCGTTGAGGCCAGGGCGGGCACTGAAGCTTTCTTT. Amino acid sequence: CSVEARAGTEAFF. Based on the CDR3 plus reference TRBV29-1 and TRBJ1-1, the full variable domain is SAVISQKPSRDICQRGTSLTIQCQVDSQVTMMFWYRQQPGQSLTLIATANQGSEATYESGFVIDKFPISRPNLTFSTLTVSNMSPEDSSIYLCSVEARAGTEAFFGQGTRLTVV.

The chain joins TRBV9 to TRBJ1-4; TRBD1 agrees at 9 bases. CDR1 SGDLS and CDR2 YYNGEE come from the germline V gene. This CDR3 is built from 17 residues. The junction had 11 bases not matched to a gene; V was cut back by 0 bases and J by 8 bases. CDR3 region: CASSVGSIQGAREKLFF. For the CDR3, the DNA is TGTGCCAGCAGCGTAGGCTCTATACAGGGGGCTAGGGAAAAACTGTTTTTT.

The CDR3 nucleotides read TGTGCCAGCAGCCCCGGACAGGTCTACGAGCAGTACTTC. Amino acid sequence: CASSPGQVYEQYF. The chain is built from TRBV5-6 and TRBJ2-7; 7 bases match TRBD1. Germline lookup yields CDR1 SGHDT and CDR2 YYEEEE. Trimming removed 4 bases from V and 3 bases from J; junction bases left unmatched: 4. The CDR3 is made up of 13 amino acids.

This chain links TRBV15 with TRBJ2-1; D is perhaps TRBD2 (6 bases). Germline loops: CDR1 LNHNV, CDR2 YYDKDF (reference sequence). The CDR3 extends over 15 amino acids. Trimming cost V 1 base and J 0 bases, with 7 bases left between them. Here the CDR3 DNA reads TGTGCCACCAGCAGAGGCGGGAACTCCTACAATGAGCAGTTCTTC. Translating gives CATSRGGNSYNEQFF.

The chain links TRBV7-2 to TRBJ1-1; 11 bases agree with TRBD1. This CDR3 contains 16 residues. J lost 5 bases, V lost 5 bases, and 10 bases had no gene match. Per the germline V gene, CDR1 is SGHTA and CDR2 is FQGNSA. The CDR3 nucleotides are TGTGCCAGCAGCAACCGTGGGACAGGGGGACGGACTGAAGCTTTCTTT. Amino acid sequence: CASSNRGTGGRTEAFF.

In the case of this clone: The sample contains more than one DNA sequence encoding this CDR3. The gene calls are TRBV27 and TRBJ1-1, with 8 bases that match TRBD1. J lost 1 base, V lost 5 bases, and 0 bases had no gene match. The CDR3 consists of 13 residues. The germline V gene encodes CDR1 MNHEY and CDR2 SMNVEV (reference sequence). The CDR3 coding sequence is TGTGCCAGCAGTACAGGGGGGAACACTGAAGCTTTCTTT. It translates to CASSTGGNTEAFF.

The chain has TRBV19 and TRBJ1-1; possibly TRBD1 for D (6 bases). The CDR3 contains 11 residues. V was shortened by 7 bases and J by 8 bases, with 11 bases between the two germline ends. The V gene's germline CDR1 is LNHDA and CDR2 SQIVND (reference sequence). The CDR3 sequence is CASNQGREAFF. Here the CDR3 DNA reads TGTGCCAGTAACCAGGGGCGAGAAGCTTTCTTT.

The V gene is TRBV29-1, the J gene TRBJ1-2, with D hard to call. The CDR3 is 13 residues long. Germline-derived CDR1 and CDR2 are SQVTM and ANQGSEA. Trimming cost V 4 bases and J 2 bases, with 11 bases left between them. The DNA of the CDR3 is TGCAGCGTTGTGAATAACCGAAACTATGGCTACACCTTC. Protein: CSVVNNRNYGYTF.

The rearrangement uses TRBV7-3 and TRBJ1-5; D ambiguous. Trimming pared 2 bases from V and 6 bases from J, leaving 8 bases between. This CDR3 region has 13 residues. Germline CDR1 and CDR2: SGHTA and FQGTGA. CDR3 nucleotides: TGTGCCAGCAGCTTAGGTCCAAGTCAGCCCCAGCATTTT. Translated, it gives CASSLGPSQPQHF.

This clone was seen only a few times. Other DNA sequences from this sample encode an identical CDR3 as well. The chain carries TRBV29-1 and TRBJ2-7; 8 positions match TRBD1. The germline V gene has CDR1 SQVTM and CDR2 ANQGSEA. Losses at the gene ends were 6 bases for V and 2 bases for J; bases not matched to a gene: 3. This CDR3 region has 12 residues. Here the CDR3 DNA reads TGCAGCGTCGGGACAGGAGCCTACGAGCAGTACTTC. This gives the protein CSVGTGAYEQYF.

The chain links TRBV27 to TRBJ2-2; the D is unclear. Germline V gene sequence: CDR1 MNHEY, CDR2 SMNVEV (reference sequence). The length of the CDR3 is 16 residues. With 8 bases removed from V and 11 bases from J, the gap between germline ends came to 27 bases. CDR3 sequence: CASLSHSRQVKSELFF. The CDR3 nucleotides are TGTGCCAGCCTATCCCATTCACGCCAGGTCAAAAGTGAGCTGTTTTTT.

The CDR3 reads CASSSWAAPVSGNTIYF. The CDR3 DNA sequence: TGTGCCAGCAGCTCCTGGGCGGCACCCGTGAGTGGAAACACCATATATTTT. This rearrangement joins TRBV7-6 to TRBJ1-3; no clear D. CDR1 is SGHVS and CDR2 is FNYEAQ in the germline V gene. The CDR3 runs 17 residues. Trimming left V 4 bases short and J 3 bases short, with 19 bases between. Looking up the rest from reference TRBV7-6 and TRBJ1-3 gives the full variable domain: GAGVSQSPRYKVTKRGQDVALRCDPISGHVSLYWYRQALGQGPEFLTYFNYEAQQDKSGLPNDRFSAERPEGSISTLTIQRTEQRDSAMYRCASSSWAAPVSGNTIYFGEGSWLTVV.

The gene calls are TRBV2 and TRBJ1-4; TRBD1 matches at 10 bases. The CDR3 spans 17 residues. The V and J ends lost 6 bases and 0 bases, in that order; junction bases with no gene match: 7. The germline V gene has CDR1 SNHLY and CDR2 FYNNEI. Here the CDR3 DNA reads TGTGCCAGCAGGCGGGACAGGGGATCGGCAACTAATGAAAAACTGTTTTTT. Its translation: CASRRDRGSATNEKLFF.

V usage is TRBV27 and J usage is TRBJ1-1, with a possible D match to TRBD1 (6 bases). Trimming removed 5 bases at V and 1 base at J, with 23 bases between. The CDR3 is 18 amino acids. Per the germline V gene, CDR1 is MNHEY and CDR2 is SMNVEV (reference sequence). The CDR3, as DNA: TGTGCCAGCAGTGTACAGGGAACCAGACGCCTCCCGAACACTGAAGCTTTCTTT. Protein: CASSVQGTRRLPNTEAFF.

The chain uses TRBV5-1 and TRBJ2-3; 7 positions agree with TRBD1. The germline gives CDR1 SGHRS, CDR2 YFSETQ. This CDR3 region has 14 residues. V shed 4 bases and J 4 bases; nucleotides not matched to a gene: 6. The CDR3 DNA reads TGCGCCAGCAGCCGGACAGGCTCATCAGATACGCAGTATTTT. This gives the protein CASSRTGSSDTQYF. Using reference TRBV5-1 and TRBJ2-3 for the parts outside the CDR3, the full variable domain is KAGVTQTPRYLIKTRGQQVTLSCSPISGHRSVSWYQQTPGQGLQFLFEYFSETQRNKGNFPGRFSGRQFSNSRSEMNVSTLELGDSALYLCASSRTGSSDTQYFGPGTRLTVL.

The J gene is TRBJ1-1, the V gene TRBV9, with D possibly being TRBD1 (6 bases). Germline V CDR1 and CDR2: SGDLS, YYNGEE. CDR3 size: 12 residues. The V and J ends lost 3 bases and 10 bases respectively, with 13 bases between them. The CDR3 coding sequence is TGTGCCAGCAGCGGTAAGGGGGTCGGAGCTTTCTTT. Its translation: CASSGKGVGAFF.

CDR3 nucleotide sequence: TGCAGCGTTTTGGAGAGCAATCAGCCCCAGCATTTT. It codes for CSVLESNQPQHF. The chain employs TRBV29-1 and TRBJ1-5; D not certain. This CDR3 is 12 amino acids long. V dropped 5 bases and J dropped 1 base, with 6 bases sitting between them. The germline gives CDR1 SQVTM, CDR2 ANQGSEA. Drawing the rest from reference TRBV29-1 and TRBJ1-5, the complete variable domain is SAVISQKPSRDICQRGTSLTIQCQVDSQVTMMFWYRQQPGQSLTLIATANQGSEATYESGFVIDKFPISRPNLTFSTLTVSNMSPEDSSIYLCSVLESNQPQHFGDGTRLSIL.

The gene calls are TRBV5-1 and TRBJ1-1; TRBD1 might be the D (5 bases). This CDR3 region has 14 residues. The V and J ends lost 3 bases and 0 bases respectively, with 9 bases between them. CDR1 and CDR2 (germline): SGHRS, YFSETQ. Here the CDR3 reads CASSYRSMNTEAFF. As DNA, the CDR3 is TGCGCCAGCAGCTACAGGAGTATGAACACTGAAGCTTTCTTT.